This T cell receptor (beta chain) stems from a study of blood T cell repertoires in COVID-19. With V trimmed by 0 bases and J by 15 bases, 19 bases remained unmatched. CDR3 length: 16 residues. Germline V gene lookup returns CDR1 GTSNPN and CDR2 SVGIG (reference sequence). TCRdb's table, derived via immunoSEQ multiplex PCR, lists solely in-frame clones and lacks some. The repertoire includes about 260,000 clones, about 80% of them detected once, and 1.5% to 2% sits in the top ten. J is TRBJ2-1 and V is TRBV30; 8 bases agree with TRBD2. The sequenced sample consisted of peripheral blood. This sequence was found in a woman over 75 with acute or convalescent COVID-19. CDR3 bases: TGTGCCTGGAGTGTACGGGCTAGCGGGCTTCCTCAGGGGCGGTTCTTC. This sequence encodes CAWSVRASGLPQGRFF.